This TCR beta chain was profiled in a study of blood T cell repertoires in COVID-19. Study at large: COVID-19 samples from acute and convalescent phases originated in the United States, Italy and Spain. The cDNA or gDNA used as material had been derived from T cells, B-cell-depleted T cells, or PBMCs.

The CDR3 has 13 amino acids. The germline V and J ends were trimmed by 2 bases and 2 bases, with 5 bases remaining between them. Germline V gives CDR1 LGHNA, CDR2 YSLEER. How the authors handled the data: Amplifying reference gene primers gave estimates of nucleated cell counts. The repertoire was sequenced with immunoSEQ multiplex PCR; TCRdb's copy has only in-frame clones and lacks some. V and J calls and clone size are given by that table; D and trimming were obtained from the DNA. The data show under 250,000 clones, roughly 77% seen once. This clonotype originated in a middle-aged woman with COVID-19, enrolled during active disease. The chain links TRBV4-3 to TRBJ2-3; D remains ambiguous. Input material: peripheral blood. Here the CDR3 reads CASSQQNTDTQYF. The CDR3 bases are TGCGCCAGCAGCCAACAAAACACAGATACGCAGTATTTT.